Shown below are 13 T cell receptor beta chains from a single sample sequenced in a study of blood T cell repertoires in COVID-19. TCRdb's copy holds only in-frame clones and misses some; the assay was immunoSEQ multiplex PCR. The data show fewer than 350,000 clones, with approximately 91% seen just once and almost 9.5% held by the top ten. Sequenced material: peripheral blood. These receptors all come from a man aged 18 to 30 with active or convalescent COVID-19.

The J gene is TRBJ1-1, the V gene TRBV6-5, with 8 bases aligning to TRBD1. Trimming removed 6 bases from V and 5 bases from J; junction bases left unmatched: 8. Germline CDR1 is MNHEY and CDR2 is SVGAGI. The CDR3 is made up of 14 amino acids. CDR3 sequence (DNA): TGTGCCAGCAGCCCGGCTTACAGGGGGACTGAAGCTTTCTTT. Translating it yields CASSPAYRGTEAFF.

This sequence joins TRBV6-5 and TRBJ1-1; D is undetermined. CDR3 length: 11 amino acids. Germline lookup yields CDR1 MNHEY and CDR2 SVGAGI. The germline V and J ends were trimmed by 7 bases and 5 bases, with 8 bases remaining between them. In DNA, the CDR3 is TGTGCCAGCATCTGGAGGACTGAAGCTTTCTTT. Translating it yields CASIWRTEAFF.

The chain employs TRBV5-6 and TRBJ1-2; 9 bases fit TRBD1. Unmatched junction bases numbered 6, after V lost 4 bases and J lost 8 bases. This CDR3 spans 13 amino acids. Germline CDR1 SGHDT, CDR2 YYEEEE. The CDR3 here is CASSLRTGVGYTF. The DNA for the CDR3 is TGTGCCAGCAGCCTGCGGACAGGGGTCGGCTACACCTTC.

Turning to this clone: This CDR3 fails to terminate in the conserved phenylalanine or tryptophan, so it likely reflects a read error. No DNA is shown, since the ends of the CDR3 on it are uncertain; the CDR3 is the one TCRdb lists. The CDR3 loop reads CASSQSAGLGLHL. This chain joins TRBV23-1 and TRBJ1-2. TRBV23-1 falls under the ORF class, with uncertain function. Termini included, the CDR3 measures 13 amino acids.

The V and J genes are TRBV19 and TRBJ1-1, with TRBD1 matching over 11 bases. The V segment lost 6 bases and the J segment 7 bases; nucleotides outside the gene matches: 10. There are 15 residues in the CDR3. Germline V gene data show CDR1 as LNHDA and CDR2 as SQIVND (reference sequence). The CDR3 DNA follows: TGTGCCAGTAGCGGACAGGGGGCGGGTAAAGGTGAAGCTTTCTTT. It encodes CASSGQGAGKGEAFF.

This chain uses TRBV3-1 (or the pseudogene TRBV3-2) with TRBJ2-1; D ambiguous. The ends were cut back, 0 bases at V and 4 bases at J, with 13 bases in the middle. This CDR3 comprises 16 residues. Per the germline V gene, CDR1 is LGHDT and CDR2 is YNNKEL (reference sequence). CDR3 sequence: CASSQDLRHKYNEQFF. The CDR3 coding sequence is TGTGCCAGCAGCCAAGATTTGAGACACAAGTACAATGAGCAGTTCTTC.

The chain recombines TRBV6-5 with TRBJ1-5; tentative D call: TRBD1 (6 bases). V was trimmed by 4 bases and J by 2 bases, leaving 9 bases between them. Germline values: CDR1 MNHEY, CDR2 SVGAGI. The CDR3 is 14 residues long. CDR3 nucleotide sequence: TGTGCCAGCAGTTCAGGGGATGGCAATCAGCCCCAGCATTTT. Its translation is CASSSGDGNQPQHF.

V gene TRBV10-2 combines with J gene TRBJ2-3; TRBD2 aligns across 8 bases. CDR3 length: 15 amino acids. Germline V gene lookup returns CDR1 WSHSY and CDR2 SAAADI. J gave up 7 bases and V 8 bases, and 14 bases lay outside the gene matches. This CDR3 is CASSLGTSGPYTQYF. DNA of the CDR3: TGCGCCAGCTCTTTGGGCACTAGCGGACCTTATACGCAGTATTTT.

The V gene is TRBV6-6, the J gene TRBJ2-7; 10 bases are shared with TRBD1. Losses at the gene ends were 2 bases for V and 4 bases for J; bases not matched to a gene: 2. The CDR3 contains 14 residues. Germline CDR1 reads MNHNY; CDR2 reads SVGAGI (reference sequence). The CDR3 coding sequence is TGTGCCAGCAGTTACGGGACAGGGGTTTACGAGCAGTACTTC. It is translated as CASSYGTGVYEQYF.

The chain is built from TRBV3-1 (or the pseudogene TRBV3-2) and TRBJ2-3; 10 bases agree with TRBD2. Germline assignment: CDR1 LGHDT and CDR2 YNNKEL (reference sequence). V shed 3 bases and J 3 bases; nucleotides not matched to a gene: 9. This CDR3 has 17 amino acids. This CDR3 is CASSHGGSGGRTDTQYF. CDR3 nucleotides: TGTGCCAGCAGCCACGGGGGTAGCGGGGGGAGAACAGATACGCAGTATTTT.

The chain recombines TRBV6-5 with TRBJ1-2; no clear D gene. Trimming removed 5 bases from V and 3 bases from J, with 10 bases in between. Looked up from germline, CDR1 is MNHEY and CDR2 is SVGAGI. This CDR3 is 13 amino acids long. The CDR3 loop reads CASSMATDYGYTF. CDR3 coding DNA: TGTGCCAGCAGTATGGCCACAGACTATGGCTACACCTTC.

The CDR3 DNA follows: TGTGCCAGCAGCCCCGGGACACTACCCCGCAATCAGCCCCAGCATTTT. It yields the protein CASSPGTLPRNQPQHF. The rearrangement uses TRBV7-9 and TRBJ1-5, with a weak D call TRBD1 (6 bases). The CDR3 runs 16 residues. The germline V and J ends were trimmed by 5 bases and 2 bases, with 16 bases remaining between them. Germline CDR1 reads SEHNR; CDR2 reads FQNEAQ (reference sequence).

This chain connects TRBV13 to TRBJ1-6, with D uncertain. Per germline, CDR1 PRHDT and CDR2 FYEKMQ (reference sequence). The CDR3 is made up of 16 amino acids. The V end lost 0 bases, the J end lost 9 bases, and 15 bases lay between the germline ends. CDR3 residues: CASSLGQPFRVSPLHF. In nucleotides, the CDR3 is TGTGCCAGCAGCTTAGGGCAGCCATTCCGGGTTTCACCCCTCCACTTT. Supplemented by reference TRBV13 and TRBJ1-6, the full variable domain reads AAGVIQSPRHLIKEKRETATLKCYPIPRHDTVYWYQQGPGQDPQFLISFYEKMQSDKGSIPDRFSAQQFSDYHSELNMSSLELGDSALYFCASSLGQPFRVSPLHFGNGTRLTVT.